This is a list of T cell receptor beta chains from one sample in a study of post-analysis software for immune sequencing data. TCRdb independently ran MiXCR on the PCR reads; one entry per CDR3 protein. This table has more than 350,000 distinct CDR3 sequences, about 39% appearing once. The sequencing sample was made of blood. The source of these receptors is a girl between 2 and 10 years old with multiple sclerosis. Each CDR3 is given with its conserved first and last residue. A D gene is named only where the DNA matches it firmly. A row's size may be missing; if present it is once, few, many or a size class.

CDR3	DNA	D	size	V	J
CASSLAPRDTQYF	TGTGCCAGCAGCTTAGCCCCAAGGGATACGCAGTATTTT	NA	NA	TRBV7-2	TRBJ2-3
CASSQTLNTGAFF	TGCGCCAGCAGCCAGACACTTAACACTGGAGCTTTCTTT	NA	NA	TRBV5-1	TRBJ1-1
CASSSGTGLQYF	TGTGCCAGCAGCTCCGGGACAGGGTTGCAGTACTTC	TRBD1	few	TRBV9	TRBJ2-7
CASSLALRGDYEQYF	TGTGCCAGCAGCTTAGCGTTAAGGGGAGACTACGAGCAGTACTTC	NA	NA	TRBV7-2	TRBJ2-7
CASSQDPTGDNQPQHF	TGCGCCAGCAGCCAAGATCCAACAGGGGACAATCAGCCCCAGCATTTT	TRBD1	NA	TRBV4-1	TRBJ1-5
CSVEDPNRVGGRQFF	TGCAGCGTTGAAGACCCAAACAGGGTGGGGGGTCGGCAGTTCTTC	NA	NA	TRBV29-1	TRBJ2-1
CASSVASSGGTNTQYF	TGTGCCAGCAGCGTAGCGTCTAGCGGGGGGACTAATACGCAGTATTTT	TRBD2	NA	TRBV9	TRBJ2-3
CSASETPVGGRTF	TGCAGTGCTAGTGAAACCCCGGTGGGAGGTAGGACCTTC	NA	NA	TRBV20-1	TRBJ1-2
CASSSTSNFYEQYF	TGTGCCAGCAGTTCGACTAGCAATTTCTACGAGCAGTACTTC	TRBD2	NA	TRBV12-3/TRBV12-4	TRBJ2-7
CAGRKGGDSYEQYF	TGTGCCGGCAGGAAGGGCGGGGACTCCTACGAGCAGTACTTC	NA	NA	TRBV6-1	TRBJ2-7
CASSLERRGSYNSPLHF	TGTGCCAGCAGCTTAGAGCGGAGGGGCTCCTATAATTCACCCCTCCACTTT	NA	few	TRBV7-6	TRBJ1-6
CSSSLSPLHEQYF	TGTTCCAGCAGCTTATCGCCGCTACACGAGCAGTACTTC	NA	once	TRBV7-2	TRBJ2-7
CASKSRMSYEQYF	TGTGCCAGCAAATCTAGAATGAGCTACGAGCAGTACTTC	NA	NA	TRBV6-2/TRBV6-3	TRBJ2-7
CASSEAHRTYEQYF	TGTGCCAGCAGTGAAGCGCACAGAACCTACGAGCAGTACTTC	NA	NA	TRBV6-1	TRBJ2-7
CASSHPDRPNEKLFF	TGTGCCAGCAGCCACCCGGACAGACCTAATGAAAAACTGTTTTTT	NA	NA	TRBV7-9	TRBJ1-4
CASSYGQGETQYF	TGTGCCAGCAGCTACGGACAGGGAGAGACCCAGTACTTC	TRBD1	NA	TRBV28	TRBJ2-5
CASSYTEGLGEQFF	TGTGCCAGCAGTTACACCGAGGGGTTAGGGGAGCAGTTCTTC	NA	once	TRBV6-6	TRBJ2-1
CASIQLPGQGSSGYTF	TGTGCCAGCATCCAGCTCCCGGGACAGGGGTCGAGCGGCTACACCTTC	TRBD1	NA	TRBV6-2/TRBV6-3	TRBJ1-2
CASSHRGAPPYEQYF	TGTGCCAGCAGCCATCGGGGGGCACCTCCCTACGAGCAGTACTTC	NA	NA	TRBV12-3/TRBV12-4	TRBJ2-7
CSARDDGATGHNFGSNQPQHF	TGCAGTGCTAGGGACGACGGCGCGACAGGGCATAATTTTGGGAGCAATCAGCCCCAGCATTTT	TRBD1	NA	TRBV20-1	TRBJ1-5
CASSVGLTAQPQHF	TGTGCCAGCAGCGTAGGTTTGACAGCCCAGCCCCAGCATTTT	NA	few	TRBV9	TRBJ1-5
CASSRDRETEQFF	TGTGCCAGCAGCCGGGACAGGGAGACGGAGCAGTTCTTC	TRBD1	NA	TRBV6-1	TRBJ2-1
CGLTEQNEKLFF	TGCGGCTTGACAGAACAGAATGAAAAACTGTTTTTT	NA	NA	TRBV20-1	TRBJ1-4
CASSYLSGFIETQYF	TGTGCCAGCAGTTACCTCTCAGGGTTTATAGAGACCCAGTACTTC	NA	NA	TRBV6-2/TRBV6-3	TRBJ2-5
CAGATLGETQYF	TGTGCCGGCGCGACTTTAGGAGAGACCCAGTACTTC	NA	NA	TRBV28	TRBJ2-5
CASSQGNQETQYF	TGTGCCAGCAGCCAAGGGAACCAAGAGACCCAGTACTTC	NA	few	TRBV3-1	TRBJ2-5
CSARKPGTSGISYEQYF	TGCAGTGCCCGCAAGCCGGGGACTAGCGGAATCTCCTACGAGCAGTACTTC	TRBD2	few	TRBV20-1	TRBJ2-7
CASSRAGGLSSYEQYF	TGTGCCAGCAGCCGGGCCGGGGGGCTGAGCTCCTACGAGCAGTACTTC	NA	NA	TRBV5-6	TRBJ2-7
CAGSTGQGNGYTF	TGTGCCGGGAGTACCGGACAGGGGAATGGCTACACCTTC	TRBD1	once	TRBV30	TRBJ1-2